This entry lists 5 T cell receptor beta chains sequenced from one sample in a study of T cells after yellow fever vaccination. TCRdb processed the 5' RACE reads anew with MiXCR; each CDR3 protein has one entry. The table includes hundreds of thousands of distinct CDR3 sequences, roughly 14% detected once. The material sequenced was PBMCs, taken on the day of the yellow fever booster vaccination. The source of these receptors is a man younger than 45 who received the YFV17D yellow fever vaccine.

This clonotype was recorded a few times. V and J are TRBV25-1 and TRBJ2-3; D is perhaps TRBD2 (5 bases). Trimming shortened V by 3 bases and J by 2 bases, and 15 bases separated the two germline ends. Per germline, CDR1 MGHDK and CDR2 SYGVNS. The CDR3 is 16 residues long. The CDR3 loop reads CASSDPRAVYTDTQYF. CDR3 DNA sequence: TGTGCCAGCAGTGACCCTAGAGCGGTTTACACAGATACGCAGTATTTT.

The sample holds many counts of this clonotype. The gene calls are TRBV6-5 and TRBJ2-2, with 9 bases identical to TRBD1. Germline lookup yields CDR1 MNHEY and CDR2 SVGAGI. This CDR3 contains 19 residues. Trimming cost V 4 bases and J 1 base; bases outside gene matches: 13. CDR3 in DNA: TGTGCCAGCAGTTTCCGGACAGGGGCCTTAGCGGAGAACACCGGGGAGCTGTTTTTT. Protein product: CASSFRTGALAENTGELFF.

The chain couples TRBV29-1 to TRBJ2-5, with D tentatively TRBD1 (6 bases). The CDR3 loop spans 14 amino acids. CDR1 is SQVTM and CDR2 is ANQGSEA in the germline V gene. V was clipped by 3 bases and J by 5 bases, with 16 bases between them. CDR3 DNA: TGCAGCGTTGAGGGTGCAGGGGCAGGGGAGACCCAGTACTTC. Translation gives CSVEGAGAGETQYF. Looking up the rest from reference TRBV29-1 and TRBJ2-5 gives the full variable domain: SAVISQKPSRDICQRGTSLTIQCQVDSQVTMMFWYRQQPGQSLTLIATANQGSEATYESGFVIDKFPISRPNLTFSTLTVSNMSPEDSSIYLCSVEGAGAGETQYFGPGTRLLVL.

The sample holds many counts of this clonotype. This chain links TRBV29-1 with TRBJ2-7; no reliable D call. Deletions cut 4 bases from V and 0 bases from J, with 13 bases between. Germline assignment: CDR1 SQVTM and CDR2 ANQGSEA. The CDR3 is 14 residues long. The DNA for the CDR3 is TGCAGCGTTGCATTTAGGACGGCCTCCTACGAGCAGTACTTC. Its translation: CSVAFRTASYEQYF.

This clonotype was observed a handful of times. This chain connects TRBV4-3 to TRBJ2-7, with D hard to call. The CDR3 length is 14 residues. Trimming pared 0 bases from V and 6 bases from J, leaving 12 bases between. Germline V gene data show CDR1 as LGHNA and CDR2 as YSLEER. In DNA, the CDR3 is TGCGCCAGCAGCCAAGATAGTATCCCTAGCGAGCAGTACTTC. This translates into CASSQDSIPSEQYF.